This entry features one TCR beta chain sequence. Profiled with immunoSEQ multiplex PCR; TCRdb holds only in-frame clones, not every one. Among approximately 48,000 clones listed, about 93% were seen once. The J segment lost 6 bases and the V segment lost 1 base, leaving 11 bases of the junction unmatched. The length of the CDR3 is 15 residues. Looked up from germline, CDR1 is GTSNPN and CDR2 is SVGIG (reference sequence). The data originate from a study of early stage breast cancer tumors. Study as a whole: ER+/PR+/HER2- status applied to twelve of 16 invasive breast tumors. Invasive lobular carcinomas made up about 30% of the 12 ER+/PR+/HER2- tumors.

This receptor was identified in a person between 65 and 79 years old with breast cancer. The sample taken for sequencing was blood. The V gene is TRBV30, the J gene TRBJ1-2; 7 bases are a match to TRBD1. CDR3 residues: CAWSAETGLGNGYTF. The CDR3 coding sequence is TGTGCCTGGAGTGCGGAGACAGGGTTGGGTAATGGCTACACCTTC. The variable domain in full, completed from reference TRBV30 and TRBJ1-2, reads SQTIHQWPATLVQPVGSPLSLECTVEGTSNPNLYWYRQAAGRGLQLLFYSVGIGQISSEVPQNLSASRPQDRQFILSSKKLLLSDSGFYLCAWSAETGLGNGYTFGSGTRLTVV.